This record covers a single T cell receptor beta chain. The antigen is unknown. The CDR3 sequence is 15 residues long. V gave up 7 bases and J gave up 8 bases, with 20 bases separating them. Germline V gene lookup returns CDR1 SNHLY and CDR2 FYNNEI. The data were taken from a study of shared clonotypes between healthy human individuals. Study conclusions and caveats: Non-shared clonotypes had lower generation probabilities than those shared by all four donors.

TCRdb's copy holds only in-frame clones and misses some; the assay was immunoSEQ multiplex PCR. The data show fewer than 350,000 clones, with around 86% seen just once and around 15% held by the top ten. J is TRBJ2-2 and V is TRBV2; tentatively, D is TRBD1 or TRBD2 (5 bases each). The sequencing input was memory CD8+ T cells sorted from blood. Subset in this sample: CD45RO+ cells pooled with CCR7-negative TemRA cells. The source is a man between 18 and 29 years old in good health. CDR3 in amino acids: CASTPRGRPPGELFF. The CDR3 nucleotides are TGTGCCAGCACCCCGAGGGGAAGGCCCCCAGGGGAGCTGTTTTTT.